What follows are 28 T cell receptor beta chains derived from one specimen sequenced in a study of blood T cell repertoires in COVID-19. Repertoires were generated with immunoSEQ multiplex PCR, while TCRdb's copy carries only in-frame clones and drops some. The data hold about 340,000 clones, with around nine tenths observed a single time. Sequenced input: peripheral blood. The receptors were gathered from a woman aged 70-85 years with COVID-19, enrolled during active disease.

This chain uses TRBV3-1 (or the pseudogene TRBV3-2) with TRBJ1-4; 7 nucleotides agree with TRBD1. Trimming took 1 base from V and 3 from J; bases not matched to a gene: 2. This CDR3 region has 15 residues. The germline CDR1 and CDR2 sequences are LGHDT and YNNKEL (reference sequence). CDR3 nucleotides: TGTGCCAGCAGCCAAGGGGGACAGCCTAATGAAAAACTGTTTTTT. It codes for CASSQGGQPNEKLFF.

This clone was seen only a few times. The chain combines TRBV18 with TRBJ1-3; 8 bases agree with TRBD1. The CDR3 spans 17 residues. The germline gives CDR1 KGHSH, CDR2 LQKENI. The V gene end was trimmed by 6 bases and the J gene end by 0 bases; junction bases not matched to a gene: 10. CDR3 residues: CASSRTGTIYSGNTIYF. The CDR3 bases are TGTGCCAGCTCGCGGACAGGGACGATCTACTCTGGAAACACCATATATTTT. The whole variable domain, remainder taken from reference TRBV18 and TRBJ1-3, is NAGVMQNPRHLVRRRGQEARLRCSPMKGHSHVYWYRQLPEEGLKFMVYLQKENIIDESGMPKERFSAEFPKEGPSILRIQQVVRGDSAAYFCASSRTGTIYSGNTIYFGEGSWLTVV.

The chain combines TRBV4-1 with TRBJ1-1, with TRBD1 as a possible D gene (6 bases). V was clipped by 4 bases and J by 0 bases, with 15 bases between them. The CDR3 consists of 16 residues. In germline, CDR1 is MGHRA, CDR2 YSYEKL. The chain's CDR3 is CASSRNGQFMNTEAFF. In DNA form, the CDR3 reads TGCGCCAGCAGCCGAAACGGACAGTTCATGAACACTGAAGCTTTCTTT.

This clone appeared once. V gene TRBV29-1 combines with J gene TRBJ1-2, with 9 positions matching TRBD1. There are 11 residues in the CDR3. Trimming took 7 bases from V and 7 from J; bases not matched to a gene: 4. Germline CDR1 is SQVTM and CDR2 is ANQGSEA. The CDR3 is CSGVTGGGYTF. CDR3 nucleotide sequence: TGCAGCGGTGTGACAGGGGGTGGCTACACCTTC.

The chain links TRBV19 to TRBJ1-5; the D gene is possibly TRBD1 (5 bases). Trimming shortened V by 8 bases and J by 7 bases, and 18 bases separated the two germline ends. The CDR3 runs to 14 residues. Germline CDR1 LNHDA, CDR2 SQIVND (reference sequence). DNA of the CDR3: TGTGCCAGTGGGGACGGGGGGGTTAAACAGCCCCAGCATTTT. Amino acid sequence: CASGDGGVKQPQHF. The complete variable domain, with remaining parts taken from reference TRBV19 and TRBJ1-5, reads DGGITQSPKYLFRKEGQNVTLSCEQNLNHDAMYWYRQDPGQGLRLIYYSQIVNDFQKGDIAEGYSVSREKKESFPLTVTSAQKNPTAFYLCASGDGGVKQPQHFGDGTRLSIL.

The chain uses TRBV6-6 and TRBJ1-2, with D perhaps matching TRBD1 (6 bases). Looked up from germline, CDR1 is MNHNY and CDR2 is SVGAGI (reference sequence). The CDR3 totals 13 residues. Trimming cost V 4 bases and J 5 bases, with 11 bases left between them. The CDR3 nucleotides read TGTGCCAGCAGTTTGGACAGTCGGTATGGCTACACCTTC. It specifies CASSLDSRYGYTF.

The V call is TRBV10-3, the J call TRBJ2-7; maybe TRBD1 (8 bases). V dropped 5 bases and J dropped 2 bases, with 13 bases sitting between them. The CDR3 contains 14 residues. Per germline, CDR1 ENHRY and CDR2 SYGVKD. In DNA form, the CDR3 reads TGTGCCATCAGTAAAACAGGGGGGGCCTACGAGCAGTACTTC. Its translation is CAISKTGGAYEQYF.

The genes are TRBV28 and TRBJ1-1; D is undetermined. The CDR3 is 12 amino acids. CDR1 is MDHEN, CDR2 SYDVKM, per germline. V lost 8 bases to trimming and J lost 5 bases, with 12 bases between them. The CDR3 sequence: CASLDWETEAFF. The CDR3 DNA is TGTGCCAGCCTCGATTGGGAGACTGAAGCTTTCTTT.

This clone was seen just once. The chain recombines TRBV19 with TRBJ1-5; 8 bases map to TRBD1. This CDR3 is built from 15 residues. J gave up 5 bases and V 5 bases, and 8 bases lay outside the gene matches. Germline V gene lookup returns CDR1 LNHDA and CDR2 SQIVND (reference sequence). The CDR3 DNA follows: TGTGCCAGTAGTGGGCCGGAGACAGGGGATCAGCCCCAGCATTTT. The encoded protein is CASSGPETGDQPQHF.

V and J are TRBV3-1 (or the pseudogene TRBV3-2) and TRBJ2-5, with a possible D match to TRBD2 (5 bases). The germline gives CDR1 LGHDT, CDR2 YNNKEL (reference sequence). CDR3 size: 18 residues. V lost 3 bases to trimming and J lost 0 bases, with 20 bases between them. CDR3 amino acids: CASSQARGAPINQETQYF. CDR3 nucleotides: TGTGCCAGCAGCCAGGCCCGGGGAGCGCCAATAAACCAAGAGACCCAGTACTTC.

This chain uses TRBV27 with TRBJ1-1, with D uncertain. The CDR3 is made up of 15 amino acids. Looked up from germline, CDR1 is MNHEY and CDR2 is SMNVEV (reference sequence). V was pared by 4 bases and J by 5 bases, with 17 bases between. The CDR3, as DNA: TGTGCCAGCAGTTCCCCCTCGGCGGGAATTACTGAAGCTTTCTTT. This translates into CASSSPSAGITEAFF.

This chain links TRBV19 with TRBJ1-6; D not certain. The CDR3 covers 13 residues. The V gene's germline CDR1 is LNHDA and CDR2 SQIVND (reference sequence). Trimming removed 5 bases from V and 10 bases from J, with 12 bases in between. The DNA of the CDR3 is TGTGCCAGTAGTCTGCGGGAAAACTCACCCCTCCACTTT. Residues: CASSLRENSPLHF.

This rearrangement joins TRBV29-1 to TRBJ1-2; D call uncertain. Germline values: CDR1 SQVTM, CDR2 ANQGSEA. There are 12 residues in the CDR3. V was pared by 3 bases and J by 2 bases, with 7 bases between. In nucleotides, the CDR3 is TGCAGCGTTGAGTACACCAACTATGGCTACACCTTC. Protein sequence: CSVEYTNYGYTF. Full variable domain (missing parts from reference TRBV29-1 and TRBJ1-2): SAVISQKPSRDICQRGTSLTIQCQVDSQVTMMFWYRQQPGQSLTLIATANQGSEATYESGFVIDKFPISRPNLTFSTLTVSNMSPEDSSIYLCSVEYTNYGYTFGSGTRLTVV.

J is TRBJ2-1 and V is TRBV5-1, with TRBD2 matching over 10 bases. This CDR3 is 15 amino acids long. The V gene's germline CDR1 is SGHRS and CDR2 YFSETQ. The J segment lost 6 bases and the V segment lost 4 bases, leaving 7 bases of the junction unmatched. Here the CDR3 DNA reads TGCGCCAGCAGCCCCGGGACTAGCGTAATCAATGAGCAGTTCTTC. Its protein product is CASSPGTSVINEQFF.

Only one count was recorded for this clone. CDR3 bases: TGTGCCAGCAGCTTGTCGAGGATGAACACTGAAGCTTTCTTT. It codes for CASSLSRMNTEAFF. The gene calls are TRBV5-8 and TRBJ1-1, with no clear D. V was cut by 1 base and J by 0 bases, with 7 bases left in between. The CDR3 loop spans 14 amino acids. In germline, CDR1 is SGHTS, CDR2 YDEGEE.

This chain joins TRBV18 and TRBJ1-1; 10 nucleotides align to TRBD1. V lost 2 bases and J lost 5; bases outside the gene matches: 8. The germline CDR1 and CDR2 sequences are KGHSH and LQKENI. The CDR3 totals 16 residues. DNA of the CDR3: TGTGCCAGCTCACCAAGCCGGGACAGGGGTGAGACTGAAGCTTTCTTT. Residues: CASSPSRDRGETEAFF.

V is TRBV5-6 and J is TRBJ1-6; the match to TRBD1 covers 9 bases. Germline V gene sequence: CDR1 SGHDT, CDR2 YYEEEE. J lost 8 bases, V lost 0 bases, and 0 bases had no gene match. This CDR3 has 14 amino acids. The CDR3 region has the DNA TGTGCCAGCAGCTTGGGACAGGGGGATTCACCCCTCCACTTT. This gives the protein CASSLGQGDSPLHF.

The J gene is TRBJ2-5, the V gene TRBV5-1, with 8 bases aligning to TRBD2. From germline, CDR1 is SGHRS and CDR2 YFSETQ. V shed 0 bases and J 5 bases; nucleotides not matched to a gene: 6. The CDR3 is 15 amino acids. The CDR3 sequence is CASSLDPTGGETQYF. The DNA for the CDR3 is TGCGCCAGCAGCTTGGACCCCACGGGAGGGGAGACCCAGTACTTC.

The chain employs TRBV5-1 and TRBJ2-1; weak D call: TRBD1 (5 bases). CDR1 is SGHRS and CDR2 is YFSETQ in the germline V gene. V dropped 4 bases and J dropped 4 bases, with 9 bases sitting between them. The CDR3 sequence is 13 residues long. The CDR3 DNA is TGCGCCAGCAGCGACCAGGGTTACAATGAGCAGTTCTTC. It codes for CASSDQGYNEQFF.

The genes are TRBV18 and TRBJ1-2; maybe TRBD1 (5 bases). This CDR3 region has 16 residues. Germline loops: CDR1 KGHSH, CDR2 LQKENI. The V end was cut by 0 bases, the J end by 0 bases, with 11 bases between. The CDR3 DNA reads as TGTGCCAGCTCACCACCTTCTCTAGGGGCTAACTATGGCTACACCTTC. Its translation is CASSPPSLGANYGYTF.

The CDR3 spells CASSFGGAPLTDTQYF. As DNA, the CDR3 is TGTGCCAGCAGCTTTGGGGGGGCCCCGCTCACAGATACGCAGTATTTT. The chain employs TRBV5-6 and TRBJ2-3, with D possibly TRBD2 on 7 matching bases. Germline assignment: CDR1 SGHDT and CDR2 YYEEEE. Deletions cut 2 bases from V and 2 bases from J, with 15 bases between. There are 16 residues in the CDR3.

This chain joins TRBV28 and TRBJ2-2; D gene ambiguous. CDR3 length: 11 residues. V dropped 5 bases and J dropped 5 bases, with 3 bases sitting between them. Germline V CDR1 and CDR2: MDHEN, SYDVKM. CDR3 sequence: CASSRTGELFF. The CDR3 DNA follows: TGTGCCAGCAGTCGGACCGGGGAGCTGTTTTTT.

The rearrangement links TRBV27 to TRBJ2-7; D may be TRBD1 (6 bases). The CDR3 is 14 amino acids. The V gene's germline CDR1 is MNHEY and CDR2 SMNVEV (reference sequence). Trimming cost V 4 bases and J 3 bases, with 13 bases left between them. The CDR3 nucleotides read TGTGCCAGCAGTTCTTGGGACAAGGGCTACGAGCAGTACTTC. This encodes CASSSWDKGYEQYF.

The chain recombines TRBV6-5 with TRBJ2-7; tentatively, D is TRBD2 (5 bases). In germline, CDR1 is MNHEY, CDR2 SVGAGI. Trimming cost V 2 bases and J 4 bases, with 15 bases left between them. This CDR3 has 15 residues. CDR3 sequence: CASSYEGGVVYEQYF. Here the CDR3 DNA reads TGTGCCAGCAGTTACGAGGGTGGTGTTGTGTACGAGCAGTACTTC.

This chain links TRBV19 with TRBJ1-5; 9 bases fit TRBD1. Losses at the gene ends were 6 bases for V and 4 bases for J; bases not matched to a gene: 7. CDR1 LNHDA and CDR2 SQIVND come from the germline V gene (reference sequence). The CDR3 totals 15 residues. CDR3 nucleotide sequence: TGTGCCAGTAGGCACGGGACAGGGAGGAATCAGCCCCAGCATTTT. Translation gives CASRHGTGRNQPQHF.

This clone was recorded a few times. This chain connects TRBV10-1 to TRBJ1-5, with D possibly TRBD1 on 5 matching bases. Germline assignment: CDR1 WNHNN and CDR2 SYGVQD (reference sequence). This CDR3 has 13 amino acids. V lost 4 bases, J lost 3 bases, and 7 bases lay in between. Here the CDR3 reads CASSGGVNQPQHF. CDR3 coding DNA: TGCGCCAGCAGTGGGGGGGTCAATCAGCCCCAGCATTTT.

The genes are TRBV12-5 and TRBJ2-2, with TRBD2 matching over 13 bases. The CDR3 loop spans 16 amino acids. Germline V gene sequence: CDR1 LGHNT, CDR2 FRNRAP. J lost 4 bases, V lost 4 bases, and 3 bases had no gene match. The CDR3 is CASGSRTSGGTGELFF. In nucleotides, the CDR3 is TGTGCTAGTGGTTCCCGGACTAGCGGGGGCACCGGGGAGCTGTTTTTT. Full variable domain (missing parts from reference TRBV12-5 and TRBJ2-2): DARVTQTPRHKVTEMGQEVTMRCQPILGHNTVFWYRQTMMQGLELLAYFRNRAPLDDSGMPKDRFSAEMPDATLATLKIQPSEPRDSAVYFCASGSRTSGGTGELFFGEGSRLTVL.

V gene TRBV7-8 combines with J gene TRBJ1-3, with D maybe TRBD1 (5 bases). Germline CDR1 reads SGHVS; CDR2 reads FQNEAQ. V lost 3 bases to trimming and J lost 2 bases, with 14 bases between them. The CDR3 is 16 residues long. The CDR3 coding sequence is TGTGCCAGCAGCTTCGAAGGGGCCGCTGCTGGAAACACCATATATTTT. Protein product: CASSFEGAAAGNTIYF.